This T cell receptor beta chain emerged from a study of graft-versus-host responses after intestinal transplantation. About the research overall: Recipients uniformly received anti-thymocyte globulin induction, followed by tacrolimus and steroids for around 3 years.

Repertoires were generated with immunoSEQ multiplex PCR, while TCRdb's copy carries only in-frame clones and drops some. The sample carries about 12,000 clones, roughly 93% recorded once. Per germline, CDR1 LNHDA and CDR2 SQIVND (reference sequence). The V end lost 1 base, the J end lost 7 bases, and 10 bases lay between the germline ends. The CDR3 has 13 residues. Details on this clone: Its target is not known.

Findings and caveats of the study: Early post-transplant HvG declines were associated with peak circulating GvH clone levels. Some GvH clones were seen earlier in gut or blood, suggesting intestinal origin.

The clonotype comes from a human patient who received an intestinal transplant, so some T cells may come from the graft donor. The rearrangement joins TRBV19 to TRBJ1-2; maybe TRBD1 (5 bases). The starting material was PBMCs, obtained roughly 930 days after intestinal transplantation. CDR3 sequence (DNA): TGTGCCAGTAGTATAGGAGGGGCCGGTGGCTACACCTTC. It translates to CASSIGGAGGYTF.